Listed below are T cell receptor beta chains from one sample, sequenced in a study of CD8+ T cells in alopecia areata. The table came from immunoSEQ multiplex PCR; TCRdb's copy has only in-frame clones and leaves some out. The profile covers around 120,000 clones, with 50% to 75% appearing a single time and around 30% taken by the ten largest. This material consisted of CD8+ T cells sorted from blood, taken at week 4, from a patient treated with tofacitinib. The receptors originated from a human donor with alopecia areata. Each CDR3 is given with its conserved first and last residue. Fields, in order: CDR3 protein, CDR3 DNA, clone size, D gene, J gene, V gene. The D gene is left open where the match is weak. Clone size is stated in some rows and not others, as once, few, many or a class when expanded.

CASSPGEVYEQYF | TGCGCCAGCAGCCCCGGTGAGGTCTACGAGCAGTACTTC | . | . | TRBJ2-7 | TRBV4-1
CSAFGTPKGDEQFF | TGCAGCGCCTTTGGGACACCCAAAGGGGATGAGCAGTTCTTC | . | . | TRBJ2-1 | TRBV29-1
CASRFERGDLGEQYF | TGTGCCAGCAGGTTCGAGCGGGGTGACCTAGGGGAGCAGTACTTC | . | TRBD2 | TRBJ2-7 | TRBV7-2
CASSFGTRGEQYF | TGTGCCAGCAGTTTTGGGACTAGGGGCGAGCAGTACTTC | . | TRBD2 | TRBJ2-7 | TRBV27
CASSQVGNSPLHF | TGCGCCAGCAGCCAAGTGGGGAATTCACCCCTCCACTTT | . | . | TRBJ1-6 | TRBV4-1
CASSQPNSGELFF | TGCGCCAGCAGCCAGCCGAACAGCGGGGAGCTGTTTTTT | . | . | TRBJ2-2 | TRBV5-1
CAWSEGLRQETQYF | TGTGCCTGGAGCGAGGGACTGCGCCAAGAGACCCAGTACTTC | . | . | TRBJ2-5 | TRBV30
CASSQESGVMDQRFTDTQYF | TGTGCCAGCAGCCAAGAAAGCGGGGTTATGGACCAGCGGTTCACAGATACGCAGTATTTT | . | TRBD2 | TRBJ2-3 | TRBV14
CAWSGLNTEAFF | TGTGCCTGGAGTGGGTTGAACACTGAAGCTTTCTTT | . | . | TRBJ1-1 | TRBV30
CASSQVATGETQYF | TGCGCCAGCAGCCAAGTGGCGACAGGCGAGACCCAGTACTTC | . | . | TRBJ2-5 | TRBV4-1
CASSEALPNQPQHF | TGTGCCAGCAGTGAAGCCCTCCCCAATCAGCCCCAGCATTTT | few | . | TRBJ1-5 | TRBV2
CASSQERGNQPQHF | TGCGCCAGCAGCCAAGAACGAGGCAATCAGCCCCAGCATTTT | . | . | TRBJ1-5 | TRBV4-1
CASSEWGETYGYTF | TGTGCCAGCAGTGAATGGGGGGAAACCTATGGCTACACCTTC | . | . | TRBJ1-2 | TRBV25-1
CASSLGDYNTEAFF | TGTGCCAGCAGCTTGGGGGACTACAACACTGAAGCTTTCTTT | . | . | TRBJ1-1 | TRBV5-4
CASSLDQHTEAFF | TGCGCCAGCAGCTTGGATCAGCACACTGAAGCTTTCTTT | . | . | TRBJ1-1 | TRBV5-1
CSVEDISVGGAPYEQYF | TGCAGCGTTGAAGATATTTCGGTGGGGGGAGCCCCCTACGAGCAGTACTTC | . | . | TRBJ2-7 | TRBV29-1
CSVAGGGTGELFF | TGCAGCGTTGCAGGGGGTGGAACCGGGGAGCTGTTTTTT | . | TRBD1 | TRBJ2-2 | TRBV29-1
CAWSVSQDEQYF | TGTGCCTGGAGTGTAAGTCAGGACGAGCAGTACTTC | . | . | TRBJ2-7 | TRBV30
CATSSATRETQYF | TGTGCCACCAGCAGTGCAACCCGGGAGACCCAGTACTTC | . | . | TRBJ2-5 | TRBV15
CASSLGSGSLLSGANVLTF | TGTGCCAGCAGCTTGGGGTCCGGGAGTCTTCTCTCTGGGGCCAACGTCCTGACTTTC | once | . | TRBJ2-6 | TRBV13
CASSQEADTLNTEAFF | TGCGCCAGCAGCCAAGAGGCGGACACCTTGAACACTGAAGCTTTCTTT | few | . | TRBJ1-1 | TRBV4-3
CASSLGGGGEQYF | TGTGCCAGCAGCTTGGGTGGGGGCGGCGAGCAGTACTTC | . | . | TRBJ2-7 | TRBV5-6
CSVPRGEDGYTF | TGCAGCGTCCCCCGGGGGGAGGATGGCTACACCTTC | few | . | TRBJ1-2 | TRBV29-1
CASSRETQYF | TGTGCCAGCAGTCGGGAGACCCAGTACTTC | . | . | TRBJ2-5 | TRBV6-6
CSVEDRPSGNTIYF | TGCAGCGTCGAGGACAGGCCCTCTGGAAACACCATATATTTT | . | TRBD1 | TRBJ1-3 | TRBV29-1
CASTGRGNTIYF | TGTGCCAGCACTGGAAGGGGAAACACCATATATTTT | . | . | TRBJ1-3 | TRBV25-1